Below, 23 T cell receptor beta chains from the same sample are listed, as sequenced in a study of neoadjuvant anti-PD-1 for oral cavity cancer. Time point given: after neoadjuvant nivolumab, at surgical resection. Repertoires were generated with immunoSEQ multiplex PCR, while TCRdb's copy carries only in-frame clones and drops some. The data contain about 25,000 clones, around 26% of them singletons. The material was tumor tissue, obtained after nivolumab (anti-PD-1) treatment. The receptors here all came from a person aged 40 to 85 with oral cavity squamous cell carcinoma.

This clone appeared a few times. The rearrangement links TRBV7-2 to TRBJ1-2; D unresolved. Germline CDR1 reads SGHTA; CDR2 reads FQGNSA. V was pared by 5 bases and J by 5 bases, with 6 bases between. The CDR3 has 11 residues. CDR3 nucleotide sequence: TGTGCCAGCAGCGCTAGGTATGGCTACACCTTC. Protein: CASSARYGYTF.

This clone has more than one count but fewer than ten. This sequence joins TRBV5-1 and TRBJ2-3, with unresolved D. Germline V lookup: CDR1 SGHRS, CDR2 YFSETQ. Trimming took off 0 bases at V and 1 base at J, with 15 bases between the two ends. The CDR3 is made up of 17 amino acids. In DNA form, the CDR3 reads TGCGCCAGCAGCTTGGGGACGCTCCGGGCGGGCACAGATACGCAGTATTTT. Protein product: CASSLGTLRAGTDTQYF.

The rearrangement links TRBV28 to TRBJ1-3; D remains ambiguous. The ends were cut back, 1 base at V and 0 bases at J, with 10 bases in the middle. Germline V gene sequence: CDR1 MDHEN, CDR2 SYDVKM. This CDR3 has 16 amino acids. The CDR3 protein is CASSLFRGFSGNTIYF. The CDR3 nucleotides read TGTGCCAGCAGTTTATTTCGGGGATTCTCTGGAAACACCATATATTTT.

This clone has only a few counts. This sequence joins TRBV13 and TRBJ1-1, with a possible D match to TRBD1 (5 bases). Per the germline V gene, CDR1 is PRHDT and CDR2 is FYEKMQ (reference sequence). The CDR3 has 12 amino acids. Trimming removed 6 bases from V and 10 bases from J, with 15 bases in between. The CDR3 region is CASRYLTERAFF. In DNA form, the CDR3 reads TGTGCCAGCAGATACTTGACAGAGAGAGCTTTCTTT.

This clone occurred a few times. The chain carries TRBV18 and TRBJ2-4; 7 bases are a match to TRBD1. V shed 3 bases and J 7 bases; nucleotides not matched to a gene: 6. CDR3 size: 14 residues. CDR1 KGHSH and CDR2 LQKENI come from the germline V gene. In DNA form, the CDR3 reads TGTGCCAGCTCACCGGAAGGGGGCCGTAACATTCAGTACTTC. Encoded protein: CASSPEGGRNIQYF.

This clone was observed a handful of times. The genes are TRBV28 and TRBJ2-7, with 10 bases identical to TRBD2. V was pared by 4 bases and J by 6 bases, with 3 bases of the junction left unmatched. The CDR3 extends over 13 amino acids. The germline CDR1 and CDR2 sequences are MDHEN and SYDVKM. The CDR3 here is CASSSLAGSEQYF. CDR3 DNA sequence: TGTGCCAGCAGTTCACTAGCGGGAAGCGAGCAGTACTTC.

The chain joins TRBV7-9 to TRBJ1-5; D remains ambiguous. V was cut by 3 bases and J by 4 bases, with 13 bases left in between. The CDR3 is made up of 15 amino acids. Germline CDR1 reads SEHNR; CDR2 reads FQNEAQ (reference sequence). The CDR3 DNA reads TGTGCCAGCAGCTTGGATGGACTGAATAATCAGCCCCAGCATTTT. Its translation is CASSLDGLNNQPQHF.

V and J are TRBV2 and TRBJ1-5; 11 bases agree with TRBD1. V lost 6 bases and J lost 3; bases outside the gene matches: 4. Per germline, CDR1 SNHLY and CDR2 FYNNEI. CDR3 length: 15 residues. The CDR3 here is CASRRDRGVNQPQHF. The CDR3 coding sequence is TGTGCCAGCAGGAGGGACAGGGGGGTCAATCAGCCCCAGCATTTT.

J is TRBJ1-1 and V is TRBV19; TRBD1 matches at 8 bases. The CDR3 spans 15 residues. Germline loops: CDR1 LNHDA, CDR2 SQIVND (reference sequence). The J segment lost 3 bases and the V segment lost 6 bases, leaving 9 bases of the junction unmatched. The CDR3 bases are TGTGCCAGTAGCCGGGACAGGTCATCCTACACTGAAGCTTTCTTT. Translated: CASSRDRSSYTEAFF.

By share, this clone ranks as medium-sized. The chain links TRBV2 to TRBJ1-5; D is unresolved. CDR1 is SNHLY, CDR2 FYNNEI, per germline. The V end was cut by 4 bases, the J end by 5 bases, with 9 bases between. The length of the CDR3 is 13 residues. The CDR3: CASSGSSYQPQHF. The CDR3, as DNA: TGTGCCAGCAGTGGGAGCAGTTATCAGCCCCAGCATTTT.

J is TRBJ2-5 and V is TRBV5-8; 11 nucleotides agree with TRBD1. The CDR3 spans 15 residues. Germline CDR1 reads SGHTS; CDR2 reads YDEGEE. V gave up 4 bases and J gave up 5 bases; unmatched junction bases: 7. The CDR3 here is CASSVGQGARETQYF. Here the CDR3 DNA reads TGTGCCAGCAGCGTCGGACAGGGGGCGCGGGAGACCCAGTACTTC.

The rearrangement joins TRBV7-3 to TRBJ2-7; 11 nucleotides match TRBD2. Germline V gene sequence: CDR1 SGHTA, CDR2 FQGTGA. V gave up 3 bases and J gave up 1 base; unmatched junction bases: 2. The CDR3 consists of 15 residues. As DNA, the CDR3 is TGTGCCAGCAGCTTCGGGACTAGCGGTTCCTACGAGCAGTACTTC. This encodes CASSFGTSGSYEQYF.

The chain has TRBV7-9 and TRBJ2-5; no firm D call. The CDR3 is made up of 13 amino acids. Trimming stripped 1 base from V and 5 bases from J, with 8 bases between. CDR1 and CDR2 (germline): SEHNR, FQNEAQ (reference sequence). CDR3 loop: CASSLGLLETQYF. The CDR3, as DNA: TGTGCCAGCAGCTTAGGACTTTTGGAGACCCAGTACTTC.

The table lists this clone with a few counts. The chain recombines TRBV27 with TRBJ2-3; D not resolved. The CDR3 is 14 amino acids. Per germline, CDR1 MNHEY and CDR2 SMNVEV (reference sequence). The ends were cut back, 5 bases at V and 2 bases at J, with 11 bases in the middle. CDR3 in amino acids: CASSQLYLTDTQYF. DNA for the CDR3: TGTGCCAGCAGTCAACTATACCTCACAGATACGCAGTATTTT.

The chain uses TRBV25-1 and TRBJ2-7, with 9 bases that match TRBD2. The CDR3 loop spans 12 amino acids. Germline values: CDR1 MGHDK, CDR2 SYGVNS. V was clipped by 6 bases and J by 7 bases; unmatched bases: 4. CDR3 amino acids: CASRAGGGEQYF. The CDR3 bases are TGTGCCAGCAGGGCGGGAGGGGGAGAGCAGTACTTC.

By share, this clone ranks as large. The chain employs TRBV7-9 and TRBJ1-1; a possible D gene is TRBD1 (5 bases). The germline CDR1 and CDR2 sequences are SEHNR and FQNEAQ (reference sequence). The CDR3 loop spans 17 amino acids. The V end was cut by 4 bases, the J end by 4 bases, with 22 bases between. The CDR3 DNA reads TGTGCCAGCAGCTGGACTCTTGGTGGGGGTATGGCCACTGAAGCTTTCTTT. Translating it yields CASSWTLGGGMATEAFF. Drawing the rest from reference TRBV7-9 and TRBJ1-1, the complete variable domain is DTGVSQNPRHKITKRGQNVTFRCDPISEHNRLYWYRQTLGQGPEFLTYFQNEAQLEKSRLLSDRFSAERPKGSFSTLEIQRTEQGDSAMYLCASSWTLGGGMATEAFFGQGTRLTVV.

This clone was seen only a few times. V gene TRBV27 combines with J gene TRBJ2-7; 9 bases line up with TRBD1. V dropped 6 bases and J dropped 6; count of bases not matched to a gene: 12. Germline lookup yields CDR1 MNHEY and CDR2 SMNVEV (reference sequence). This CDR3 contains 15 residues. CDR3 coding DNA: TGTGCCAGCAGCCCCGCCGGGACAGGGTATCTCGAGCAGTACTTC. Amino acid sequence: CASSPAGTGYLEQYF.

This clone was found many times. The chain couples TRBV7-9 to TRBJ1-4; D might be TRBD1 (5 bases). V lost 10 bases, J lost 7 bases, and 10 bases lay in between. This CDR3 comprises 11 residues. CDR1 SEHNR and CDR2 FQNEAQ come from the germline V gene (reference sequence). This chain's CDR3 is CAKDSGEKLFF. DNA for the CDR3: TGTGCCAAAGACAGTGGTGAAAAACTGTTTTTT.

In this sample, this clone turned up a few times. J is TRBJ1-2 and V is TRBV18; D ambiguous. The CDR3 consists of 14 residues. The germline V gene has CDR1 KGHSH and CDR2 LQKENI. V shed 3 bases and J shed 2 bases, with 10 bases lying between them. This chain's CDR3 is CASSPRSRNYGYTF. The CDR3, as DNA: TGTGCCAGCTCACCTAGGTCACGGAACTATGGCTACACCTTC.

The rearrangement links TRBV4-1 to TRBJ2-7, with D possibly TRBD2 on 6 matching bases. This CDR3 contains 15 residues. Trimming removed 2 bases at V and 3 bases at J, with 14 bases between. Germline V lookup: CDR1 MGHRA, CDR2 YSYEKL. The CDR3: CASSQSAGTHYEQYF. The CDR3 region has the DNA TGCGCCAGCAGCCAATCCGCCGGGACTCACTACGAGCAGTACTTC.

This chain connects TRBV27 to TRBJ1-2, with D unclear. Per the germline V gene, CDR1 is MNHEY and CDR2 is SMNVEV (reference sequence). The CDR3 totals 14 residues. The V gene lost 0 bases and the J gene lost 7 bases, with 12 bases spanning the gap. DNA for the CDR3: TGTGCCAGCAGTTTATCCGGGTTTAGAGGTGGCTACACCTTC. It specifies CASSLSGFRGGYTF.

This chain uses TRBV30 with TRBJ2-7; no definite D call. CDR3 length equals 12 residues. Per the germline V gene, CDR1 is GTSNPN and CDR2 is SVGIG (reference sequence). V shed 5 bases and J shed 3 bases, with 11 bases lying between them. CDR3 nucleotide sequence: TGTGCCTGGGCCCAGGTCCTCTACGAGCAGTACTTC. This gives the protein CAWAQVLYEQYF.

DNA of the CDR3: TGTGCCAGCAGCTTGGTCACTAGCGGGATAAGGGGGGATGAGCAGTTCTTC. Translation: CASSLVTSGIRGDEQFF. V and J are TRBV5-4 and TRBJ2-1; TRBD2 matches 10 bases. V lost 0 bases and J lost 8; bases outside the gene matches: 11. Per germline, CDR1 SGHNT and CDR2 YYREEE (reference sequence). The CDR3 is made up of 17 amino acids.